This T cell receptor (beta chain) comes out of a study of blood T cell repertoires in COVID-19. Across the whole study: T cells, B-cell-depleted T cells, or PBMCs supplied cDNA or gDNA.

This table comes from immunoSEQ multiplex PCR, and its TCRdb copy is limited to in-frame clones, with some not included. This table holds fewer than 85,000 clones, approximately 90% found once. The germline V gene encodes CDR1 SNHLY and CDR2 FYNNEI. CDR3 size: 13 residues. V was pared by 6 bases and J by 4 bases, with 12 bases between. This receptor was obtained from a man aged 45 to 65 with active COVID-19. This chain joins TRBV2 and TRBJ1-1; D remains unclear. The sequenced sample was peripheral blood. The CDR3 DNA reads as TGTGCCAGCAGACCGGCCCGACTCACTGAAGCTTTCTTT. Amino acid sequence: CASRPARLTEAFF.